This T cell receptor (beta chain) appears in the sequencing data of a study of CD8 T cells in ankylosing spondylitis. Overall study findings and caveats: There were earlier reports of some motif variants in reactive arthritis synovial fluid and blood. The study identified a TCR beta motif of several highly homologous variants that appeared characteristic of ankylosing spondylitis blood. Disease-linked clones, CD8+, were relatively rare in peripheral blood.

This clonotype was seen a handful of times. Its antigen is still unknown. There are 14 residues in the CDR3. V was shortened by 4 bases and J by 7 bases, with 15 bases between the two germline ends. The germline V gene encodes CDR1 SGHDT and CDR2 YYEEEE. The TCR beta libraries were generated through quantitative 5'-RACE incorporating molecular barcodes. TCRdb used MiXCR to reprocess the 5' RACE reads, holding one entry per CDR3 protein. The table records hundreds of thousands of distinct CDR3 sequences, roughly an eighth of them present only once. The receptor was isolated from a male donor with ankylosing spondylitis. The sequenced sample was blood, either unsorted or a sorted T cell fraction (not recorded which). The chain links TRBV5-6 to TRBJ1-5; the D gene is possibly TRBD1 (5 bases). CDR3 nucleotide sequence: TGTGCCAGCAGCCTCGGGACCCTCGGCCAGCCCCAGCATTTT. Translated: CASSLGTLGQPQHF.